This T cell receptor (beta chain) derives from a study of regulatory T cells in long-lasting Graves disease. Whole-study context: Newly diagnosed Graves' patients had under 3 months of antithyroid drugs.

With V trimmed by 5 bases and J by 7 bases, 7 bases remained unmatched. Germline V gene sequence: CDR1 MNHEY, CDR2 SVGEGT. This CDR3 contains 15 residues. In its sample, this clonotype was seen many times. Its antigen is unidentified. Regarding time point: newly diagnosed GD, antithyroid drugs for less than 3 months. Following extraction of RNA from PBMCs, that RNA was used to make the TCR library. Study findings and constraints: Preferential use of TRBV28, TRBJ1-2 and TRBJ2-5 was seen in persistent disease. Patients whose Graves' disease persisted exhibited lower TCR diversity than those newly diagnosed.

Arm-PCR of CDR3 regions and iRepertoire HTBI primers were the basis on which TCR beta libraries were built. Per the study methods: The samples yielded 55 to 75 TRBV and roughly 13 TRBJ segments. TCRdb called the multiplex PCR reads again in MiXCR, with one record for every CDR3 protein. V and J calls and clone size were set by TCRdb, not the authors. The table lists about 320,000 distinct CDR3 sequences, about 18% of them singletons, with more than 30% in the top ten. This sequence originates from a female donor with Graves disease. The chain links TRBV6-2 or TRBV6-3 to TRBJ2-1; 11 bases fit TRBD1. The input for sequencing was peripheral blood mononuclear cells (PBMCs), taken at new diagnosis, from a patient treated with antithyroid drugs. CDR3 bases: TGTGCCAGCAGTCCTTTTGGACAGGGGGCTAATGAGCAGTTCTTC. Protein: CASSPFGQGANEQFF.